Shown below are 17 T cell receptor beta chains from a single sample sequenced in a study of cytomegalovirus exposure and HLA in healthy donors. Primers included in the PCR were 60 Vbeta and 13 Jbeta primers. Using immunoSEQ multiplex PCR, the repertoire was profiled, and TCRdb retains in-frame clones only, with some absent. The table lists about 76,000 clones, 65% to 85% of them singletons, with about 15% in the top ten. The sample consisted of PBMCs. These receptors originate from a woman between 40 and 55 years old in good health and CMV-seropositive.

This chain uses TRBV5-4 with TRBJ1-2; 7 bases fit TRBD1. Looked up from germline, CDR1 is SGHNT and CDR2 is YYREEE (reference sequence). V dropped 4 bases and J dropped 8; count of bases not matched to a gene: 5. This CDR3 is 12 amino acids long. The CDR3 protein is CASSPTGNGYTF. CDR3 DNA: TGTGCCAGCAGCCCGACAGGGAACGGCTACACCTTC.

This clone was counted a few times. V is TRBV19 and J is TRBJ2-1, with D possibly TRBD2 on 5 matching bases. V lost 3 bases to trimming and J lost 10 bases, with 22 bases between them. The CDR3 contains 16 residues. Germline-derived CDR1 and CDR2 are LNHDA and SQIVND (reference sequence). CDR3 amino acids: CASSILVRHPSLEQFF. In DNA, the CDR3 is TGTGCCAGTAGTATTCTGGTCCGACATCCTAGCCTAGAGCAGTTCTTC.

The chain couples TRBV9 to TRBJ1-2; D may be TRBD1 (6 bases). In germline, CDR1 is SGDLS, CDR2 YYNGEE. Trimming removed 2 bases at V and 4 bases at J, with 9 bases between. The CDR3 consists of 13 residues. The CDR3 is CASSVRGSYGYTF. The CDR3 nucleotides are TGTGCCAGCAGCGTTAGGGGGAGCTATGGCTACACCTTC.

The chain employs TRBV13 and TRBJ2-5; no definite D call. The CDR3 length is 13 residues. V lost 5 bases to trimming and J lost 1 base, with 8 bases between them. Per the germline V gene, CDR1 is PRHDT and CDR2 is FYEKMQ (reference sequence). The CDR3: CASSPPTQETQYF. The DNA for the CDR3 is TGTGCCAGCAGCCCCCCTACCCAAGAGACCCAGTACTTC.

This chain uses TRBV29-1 with TRBJ2-5; 8 bases are shared with TRBD2. CDR3 length: 15 amino acids. V lost 4 bases to trimming and J lost 5 bases; unmatched junction nucleotides: 12. Germline CDR1 and CDR2: SQVTM and ANQGSEA. The CDR3 DNA is TGCAGCGTTGGGGGCATGACTAGCGCCCCGGAGACCCAGTACTTC. This codes for CSVGGMTSAPETQYF.

The rearrangement links TRBV7-9 to TRBJ1-2; weak D call: TRBD1 (6 bases). Trimming pared 5 bases from V and 1 base from J, leaving 14 bases between. CDR3 length equals 15 residues. The V gene's germline CDR1 is SEHNR and CDR2 FQNEAQ (reference sequence). The CDR3 nucleotides are TGTGCCAGCAGCGCACATACAGGGAGTAACTATGGCTACACCTTC. It yields the protein CASSAHTGSNYGYTF.

This chain links TRBV11-2 with TRBJ1-2; 10 bases align to TRBD1. The CDR3 extends over 14 amino acids. V lost 6 bases and J lost 8; bases outside the gene matches: 9. Germline V lookup: CDR1 SGHAT, CDR2 FQNNGV. The CDR3 sequence: CASSHRDRGRGYTF. The CDR3 nucleotides read TGTGCCAGCAGTCACCGGGACAGGGGCAGGGGCTACACCTTC.

This clone was recorded once. The CDR3 DNA reads as TGTGCCAGCAGCCAAAGCACAGATACGCAGTATTTT. Translated: CASSQSTDTQYF. The chain carries TRBV11-2 and TRBJ2-3; D not certain. CDR1 is SGHAT, CDR2 FQNNGV, per germline. The CDR3 has 12 amino acids. V lost 5 bases and J 0 bases, leaving 3 bases between the germline ends.

This chain links TRBV15 with TRBJ1-2, with 9 positions matching TRBD1. Germline V CDR1 and CDR2: LNHNV, YYDKDF (reference sequence). Germline trimming cut 7 bases from V and 8 bases from J; bases unmatched to any gene: 14. The CDR3 contains 15 residues. The CDR3 region is CATTRDRDRENGYTF. In DNA, the CDR3 is TGTGCCACCACCCGTGATCGGGACAGGGAAAACGGCTACACCTTC.

This chain joins TRBV27 and TRBJ1-1; the match to TRBD1 covers 10 bases. J gave up 2 bases and V 2 bases, and 8 bases lay outside the gene matches. Germline CDR1 and CDR2: MNHEY and SMNVEV (reference sequence). The CDR3 is 17 amino acids. CDR3 in amino acids: CASSLMTGGAENTEAFF. DNA of the CDR3: TGTGCCAGCAGTTTAATGACAGGGGGCGCGGAAAACACTGAAGCTTTCTTT.

The gene calls are TRBV9 and TRBJ2-3; 7 nucleotides match TRBD2. Germline CDR1 reads SGDLS; CDR2 reads YYNGEE. With V trimmed by 3 bases and J by 1 base, 5 bases remained unmatched. The CDR3 extends over 15 amino acids. For the CDR3, the DNA is TGTGCCAGCAGCGAAAGCGGGGTCCGCACAGATACGCAGTATTTT. It codes for CASSESGVRTDTQYF. The full variable domain, its missing parts supplied by reference TRBV9 and TRBJ2-3, is DSGVTQTPKHLITATGQRVTLRCSPRSGDLSVYWYQQSLDQGLQFLIQYYNGEERAKGNILERFSAQQFPDLHSELNLSSLELGDSALYFCASSESGVRTDTQYFGPGTRLTVL.

V and J are TRBV5-1 and TRBJ2-5; D is possibly TRBD1 (6 bases). The germline V gene has CDR1 SGHRS and CDR2 YFSETQ. The CDR3 is 13 residues long. V lost 2 bases and J lost 3, with 8 bases in between. The CDR3 sequence: CASSLGQKETQYF. In DNA, the CDR3 is TGCGCCAGCAGCTTAGGACAGAAAGAGACCCAGTACTTC.

The V and J genes are TRBV5-1 and TRBJ2-1; 8 bases fit TRBD2. Germline V gene data show CDR1 as SGHRS and CDR2 as YFSETQ. With V trimmed by 0 bases and J by 15 bases, 14 bases remained unmatched. This CDR3 spans 15 amino acids. The CDR3 DNA is TGCGCCAGCAGCTTGGACGGCGGGAGGAATCTGGTTAGGTTCTTC. Translated: CASSLDGGRNLVRFF.

This chain joins TRBV7-2 and TRBJ1-5; D is possibly TRBD1 (6 bases). The CDR3 length is 13 residues. The V gene's germline CDR1 is SGHTA and CDR2 FQGNSA. V lost 5 bases, J lost 6 bases, and 11 bases lay in between. The CDR3 spells CASSRQESQPQHF. CDR3 nucleotides: TGTGCCAGCAGCCGACAGGAGAGTCAGCCCCAGCATTTT.

CDR3 residues: CASSGPPNRQGENYGYTF. For the CDR3, the DNA is TGTGCCAGCAGTGGGCCCCCCAACCGACAGGGGGAAAACTATGGCTACACCTTC. This sequence joins TRBV2 and TRBJ1-2, with TRBD1 matching over 9 bases. Germline V gives CDR1 SNHLY, CDR2 FYNNEI. With V trimmed by 4 bases and J by 2 bases, 14 bases remained unmatched. The CDR3 contains 18 residues.

CDR3 protein: CASLLAFSSYNEQFF. The DNA for the CDR3 is TGTGCCAGCCTACTAGCGTTTAGCTCCTACAATGAGCAGTTCTTC. The gene calls are TRBV27 and TRBJ2-1; TRBD2 matches at 7 bases. CDR3 length: 15 amino acids. The germline V gene encodes CDR1 MNHEY and CDR2 SMNVEV (reference sequence). The V segment lost 8 bases and the J segment 0 bases; nucleotides outside the gene matches: 7.

Only one count was recorded for this clone. The J gene is TRBJ1-5, the V gene TRBV6-5; tentatively, D is TRBD1 (6 bases). The CDR3 runs 15 residues. Trimming cost V 6 bases and J 2 bases, with 14 bases left between them. Germline values: CDR1 MNHEY, CDR2 SVGAGI. For the CDR3, the DNA is TGTGCCAGCAGGCTGACCAGGGGCGGCAATCAGCCCCAGCATTTT. Protein sequence: CASRLTRGGNQPQHF.